What follows are 23 T cell receptor beta chains derived from one specimen sequenced in a study of blood T cell repertoires in COVID-19. Clones were sequenced by immunoSEQ multiplex PCR, and TCRdb holds only the in-frame ones, with some missing. The table lists roughly 90,000 clones, 87% of them singletons. The sample consisted of peripheral blood. These receptors all come from a human donor in a cohort sampled during active COVID-19.

The V gene is TRBV5-1, the J gene TRBJ2-3, with 7 bases that match TRBD2. This CDR3 has 16 residues. Losses at the gene ends were 0 bases for V and 6 bases for J; bases not matched to a gene: 10. Germline loops: CDR1 SGHRS, CDR2 YFSETQ. The CDR3 spells CASSLASGPFTDTQYF. CDR3 in DNA: TGCGCCAGCAGCTTGGCTAGCGGTCCCTTCACGGATACGCAGTATTTT.

The genes are TRBV5-8 and TRBJ2-1, with 10 bases matching TRBD2. The CDR3 loop spans 19 amino acids. The V gene's germline CDR1 is SGHTS and CDR2 YDEGEE. V lost 7 bases and J lost 1; bases outside the gene matches: 17. CDR3 coding DNA: TGTGCCAGCCCAACCGACCCCCTAGCGGGAGTGGGATCCTACAATGAGCAGTTCTTC. This translates into CASPTDPLAGVGSYNEQFF.

This chain links TRBV28 with TRBJ1-2; 8 positions agree with TRBD1. Germline trimming cut 5 bases from V and 8 bases from J; bases unmatched to any gene: 10. Germline CDR1 reads MDHEN; CDR2 reads SYDVKM. This CDR3 is 14 amino acids long. This chain's CDR3 is CASSTPTGAGGYTF. The CDR3, as DNA: TGTGCCAGCAGTACCCCGACAGGGGCGGGGGGCTACACCTTC.

This sequence joins TRBV27 and TRBJ1-2; a possible D gene is TRBD1 (5 bases). V was pared by 9 bases and J by 8 bases, with 13 bases between. Looked up from germline, CDR1 is MNHEY and CDR2 is SMNVEV (reference sequence). The CDR3 is 11 amino acids. The CDR3 sequence: CARGGVGGYTF. The CDR3 DNA reads TGTGCCAGGGGGGGGGTTGGGGGCTACACCTTC.

The chain is built from TRBV28 and TRBJ1-5; TRBD1 might be the D (5 bases). Trimming cost V 4 bases and J 7 bases, with 17 bases left between them. Germline V gene data show CDR1 as MDHEN and CDR2 as SYDVKM. The CDR3 covers 15 residues. CDR3 amino acids: CASSSPGSGGQPQHF. The CDR3 nucleotides read TGTGCCAGCAGTTCTCCAGGGAGTGGGGGGCAGCCCCAGCATTTT. Drawing the rest from reference TRBV28 and TRBJ1-5, the complete variable domain is DVKVTQSSRYLVKRTGEKVFLECVQDMDHENMFWYRQDPGLGLRLIYFSYDVKMKEKGDIPEGYSVSREKKERFSLILESASTNQTSMYLCASSSPGSGGQPQHFGDGTRLSIL.

The chain combines TRBV2 with TRBJ1-6; D gene unclear. The CDR3 has 14 residues. Germline V gene lookup returns CDR1 SNHLY and CDR2 FYNNEI. The V gene lost 2 bases and the J gene lost 14 bases, with 16 bases spanning the gap. In DNA, the CDR3 is TGTGCCAGCAGTGAACTCCCAGAGGATTTGGCCCTCCACTTT. Residues: CASSELPEDLALHF.

This chain connects TRBV27 to TRBJ2-7; D may be TRBD2 (6 bases). Germline CDR1 MNHEY, CDR2 SMNVEV (reference sequence). Between the trimmed V and J ends, which lost 6 bases and 5 bases, there was a span of 20 bases. This CDR3 has 15 residues. CDR3 sequence reads: CASSLSWRDAHEQYF. Here the CDR3 DNA reads TGTGCCAGCAGCCTGAGTTGGAGGGATGCCCACGAGCAGTACTTC.

V is TRBV19 and J is TRBJ2-7; maybe TRBD1 (6 bases). The CDR3 contains 14 residues. Germline CDR1 reads LNHDA; CDR2 reads SQIVND (reference sequence). With 4 bases removed from V and 3 bases from J, the gap between germline ends came to 13 bases. The CDR3 sequence is CASSSAKGDYEQYF. CDR3 DNA sequence: TGTGCCAGTAGTAGTGCAAAGGGGGACTACGAGCAGTACTTC.

The chain recombines TRBV28 with TRBJ1-1, with 10 bases identical to TRBD1. The CDR3 contains 17 residues. With V trimmed by 6 bases and J by 0 bases, 10 bases remained unmatched. Germline loops: CDR1 MDHEN, CDR2 SYDVKM. The DNA for the CDR3 is TGTGCCAGCAGCGCGGGACAGGGGTTTGGTATGAACACTGAAGCTTTCTTT. Amino acid sequence: CASSAGQGFGMNTEAFF.

The V gene is TRBV5-1, the J gene TRBJ2-7; the match to TRBD2 covers 13 bases. The CDR3 spans 15 residues. The V and J ends lost 5 bases and 3 bases, in that order; junction bases with no gene match: 5. The V gene's germline CDR1 is SGHRS and CDR2 YFSETQ. The CDR3 spells CASREGTSGNYEQYF. CDR3 in DNA: TGCGCCAGCAGAGAAGGGACTAGCGGGAACTACGAGCAGTACTTC.

The CDR3 DNA follows: TGTGCCAGCGCTGGGGGCACTAATGAAAAACTGTTTTTT. Protein product: CASAGGTNEKLFF. V is TRBV6-5 and J is TRBJ1-4, with D maybe TRBD1 (6 bases). V lost 8 bases, J lost 2 bases, and 9 bases lay in between. The CDR3 spans 13 residues. CDR1 is MNHEY, CDR2 SVGAGI, per germline.

The V call is TRBV11-2, the J call TRBJ2-3; the D is unclear. The V end was cut by 1 base, the J end by 0 bases, with 8 bases between. The CDR3 sequence is 15 residues long. From germline, CDR1 is SGHAT and CDR2 FQNNGV. The CDR3: CASSLGLRSTDTQYF. The CDR3 DNA sequence: TGTGCCAGCAGCTTAGGTCTACGCAGCACAGATACGCAGTATTTT.

V and J are TRBV28 and TRBJ1-6, with 12 bases that match TRBD1. Germline values: CDR1 MDHEN, CDR2 SYDVKM. Germline trimming cut 5 bases from V and 10 bases from J; bases unmatched to any gene: 6. The CDR3 runs to 15 residues. CDR3 bases: TGTGCCAGCAGTACGGGACAGGGGGCTCGGTCACCCCTCCACTTT. Translated, it gives CASSTGQGARSPLHF.

CDR3 amino acids: CASSPPHGYTEAFF. The CDR3 region has the DNA TGTGCCAGTAGTCCCCCACACGGGTACACTGAAGCTTTCTTT. The chain links TRBV19 to TRBJ1-1; D gene ambiguous. This CDR3 has 14 amino acids. The germline V and J ends were trimmed by 5 bases and 3 bases, with 13 bases remaining between them. Germline loops: CDR1 LNHDA, CDR2 SQIVND (reference sequence).

The rearrangement links TRBV7-8 to TRBJ2-1; D remains unclear. Germline CDR1 and CDR2: SGHVS and FQNEAQ. V lost 2 bases and J 6 bases, leaving 8 bases between the germline ends. The CDR3 has 13 amino acids. The CDR3 spells CASSLSLGNEQFF. Here the CDR3 DNA reads TGTGCCAGCAGCTTATCCCTAGGCAATGAGCAGTTCTTC.

The chain is built from TRBV19 and TRBJ1-2; TRBD1 might be the D (5 bases). The CDR3 covers 17 residues. In germline, CDR1 is LNHDA, CDR2 SQIVND (reference sequence). Trimming removed 3 bases at V and 1 base at J, with 18 bases between. The CDR3 sequence is CASSISIRGMGNYGYTF. CDR3 nucleotide sequence: TGTGCCAGTAGTATCTCTATCCGGGGGATGGGTAACTATGGCTACACCTTC. Based on the CDR3 plus reference TRBV19 and TRBJ1-2, the full variable domain is DGGITQSPKYLFRKEGQNVTLSCEQNLNHDAMYWYRQDPGQGLRLIYYSQIVNDFQKGDIAEGYSVSREKKESFPLTVTSAQKNPTAFYLCASSISIRGMGNYGYTFGSGTRLTVV.

The chain recombines TRBV7-2 with TRBJ1-1, with 7 bases matching TRBD1. Germline CDR1 reads SGHTA; CDR2 reads FQGNSA. This CDR3 is 15 amino acids long. Unmatched junction bases numbered 6, after V lost 1 base and J lost 4 bases. DNA of the CDR3: TGTGCCAGCAGCTTAGTTGGTCAGGGGGGCACTGAAGCTTTCTTT. Amino acids: CASSLVGQGGTEAFF. The full variable domain, with the rest looked up from reference TRBV7-2 and TRBJ1-1, is GAGVSQSPSNKVTEKGKDVELRCDPISGHTALYWYRQSLGQGLEFLIYFQGNSAPDKSGLPSDRFSAERTGGSVSTLTIQRTQQEDSAVYLCASSLVGQGGTEAFFGQGTRLTVV.

This clone was picked up one time. The chain joins TRBV11-2 to TRBJ2-1; TRBD2 aligns across 12 bases. There are 18 residues in the CDR3. Losses at the gene ends were 6 bases for V and 0 bases for J; bases not matched to a gene: 9. Germline V gene data show CDR1 as SGHAT and CDR2 as FQNNGV. CDR3 coding DNA: TGTGCCAGCAGTACGGGACTAGCGGGTTCTAGCTCCTACAATGAGCAGTTCTTC. Translating gives CASSTGLAGSSSYNEQFF.

V is TRBV27 and J is TRBJ1-4; TRBD1 matches 8 bases. This CDR3 contains 16 residues. Germline assignment: CDR1 MNHEY and CDR2 SMNVEV (reference sequence). Losses at the gene ends were 5 bases for V and 5 bases for J; bases not matched to a gene: 10. CDR3 DNA sequence: TGTGCCAGCAGTCGCATCCTACAGGGGGGGAATGAAAAACTGTTTTTT. This codes for CASSRILQGGNEKLFF.

This clone showed up just a few times. The genes are TRBV4-1 and TRBJ1-6, with TRBD1 as a possible D gene (6 bases). Germline CDR1 MGHRA, CDR2 YSYEKL. This CDR3 is 15 amino acids long. The germline V and J ends were trimmed by 0 bases and 7 bases, with 10 bases remaining between them. As DNA, the CDR3 is TGCGCCAGCAGCCAAGAACCAGGGGAAAATTCACCCCTCCACTTT. This translates into CASSQEPGENSPLHF.

The J gene is TRBJ2-1, the V gene TRBV5-1; 12 bases are shared with TRBD2. The V gene's germline CDR1 is SGHRS and CDR2 YFSETQ. The V and J ends lost 0 bases and 6 bases, in that order; junction bases with no gene match: 4. This CDR3 comprises 16 residues. The DNA of the CDR3 is TGCGCCAGCAGCTTGGCCCTAGCGGGAGGGGGCAATGAGCAGTTCTTC. This encodes CASSLALAGGGNEQFF.

There are a few counts of this clone. The chain uses TRBV6-5 and TRBJ1-1, with D perhaps TRBD1 (6 bases). V lost 6 bases to trimming and J lost 11 bases, with 16 bases between them. Germline CDR1 and CDR2: MNHEY and SVGAGI. There are 12 residues in the CDR3. CDR3 in DNA: TGTGCCAGCAGACCCGACAGGTTTAAGGCTTTCTTT. This codes for CASRPDRFKAFF.

This clone has just one count. The gene calls are TRBV11-3 and TRBJ2-1; D is possibly TRBD1 (5 bases). CDR3 length equals 16 residues. V gave up 5 bases and J gave up 5 bases, with 19 bases separating them. Germline CDR1 is SGHNT and CDR2 is YENEEA. Written as DNA, the CDR3 is TGTGCCAGCAGCCTCCTCCGGGCAGGGTCCCACAATGAGCAGTTCTTC. It translates to CASSLLRAGSHNEQFF.